A single sample gave rise to the 3 T cell receptor beta chains below, sequenced in a study of siplizumab effects on memory and regulatory T cells. The method was immunoSEQ multiplex PCR; TCRdb's version includes in-frame clones alone and lacks a portion of them. The sample has 65,000 to 70,000 clones, approximately 89% seen once. Sequencing was done on a sample of Tregs sorted from blood. All receptors derive from a human donor in good health.

This clone showed up just once. V gene TRBV5-8 combines with J gene TRBJ2-4; 8 bases fit TRBD1. CDR1 and CDR2 (germline): SGHTS, YDEGEE. This CDR3 spans 11 amino acids. J was trimmed by 14 bases and V by 10 bases; bases with no gene match: 11. The CDR3 region has the DNA TGTGCCCAAAATCCAGGGACAGGCGAGTACTTC. It codes for CAQNPGTGEYF.

This chain links TRBV28 with TRBJ2-2, with D perhaps assigned TRBD1 or TRBD2 (5 bases each). V shed 7 bases and J shed 6 bases, with 18 bases lying between them. Germline V CDR1 and CDR2: MDHEN, SYDVKM. The CDR3 consists of 15 residues. The CDR3 loop is CASTLGAGTAGELFF. CDR3 sequence (DNA): TGTGCCAGCACCCTCGGGGCAGGGACGGCCGGGGAGCTGTTTTTT.

The chain uses TRBV16 and TRBJ2-7; D is possibly TRBD1 (7 bases). V lost 7 bases to trimming and J lost 0 bases, with 22 bases between them. This CDR3 comprises 17 residues. Germline V gives CDR1 KGHSY, CDR2 FQNENV. This chain's CDR3 is CASTRLAGQTFSYEQYF. The CDR3 nucleotides read TGTGCCAGCACCCGATTGGCGGGACAGACTTTCTCCTACGAGCAGTACTTC.